This TCR beta chain was found in a study of CD8+CD57+ T cells in acquired aplastic anemia. Trimming stripped 0 bases from V and 2 bases from J, with 11 bases between. From germline, CDR1 is SGHDN and CDR2 FVKESK. This CDR3 has 16 amino acids. Sequenced patients had shown CD8+CD57+ cell expansion by flow cytometry. This clonotype was seen many times. Profiles of TCR beta VDJ and CDR3 were generated from a genomic DNA template. TCRdb processed the reads anew with MiXCR; each CDR3 protein has one entry. The sample carries 150,000 to 180,000 distinct CDR3 sequences, 40% to 65% recorded once. This rearrangement joins TRBV14 to TRBJ1-3; D not resolved. This TCR was sampled from a human donor with aplastic anemia. The sequencing input was sorted CD4+, CD8+, or CD8+CD57+ T cells (not recorded which) from PBMCs. CDR3 coding DNA: TGTGCCAGCAGCCAAGATCCCCTATGGCCTGGAAACACCATATATTTT. Its translation is CASSQDPLWPGNTIYF.